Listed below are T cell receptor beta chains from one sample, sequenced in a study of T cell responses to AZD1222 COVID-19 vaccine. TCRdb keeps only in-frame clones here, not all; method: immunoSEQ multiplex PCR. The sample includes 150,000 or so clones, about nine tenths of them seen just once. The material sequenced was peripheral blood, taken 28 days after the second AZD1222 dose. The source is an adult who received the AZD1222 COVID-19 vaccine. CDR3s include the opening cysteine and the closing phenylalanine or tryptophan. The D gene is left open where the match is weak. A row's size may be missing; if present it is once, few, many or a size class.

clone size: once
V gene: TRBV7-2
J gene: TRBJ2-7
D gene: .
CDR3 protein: CASSLAGPYEQYF
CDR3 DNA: TGTGCCAGCAGTTTGGCAGGACCCTACGAGCAGTACTTC

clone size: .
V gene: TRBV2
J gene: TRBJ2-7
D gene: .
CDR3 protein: CASRARGTEEYF
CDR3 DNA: TGTGCCAGCAGGGCCCGGGGGACGGAGGAGTACTTC

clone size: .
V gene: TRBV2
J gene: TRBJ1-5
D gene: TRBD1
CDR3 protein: CASSGQGVYSNQPQHF
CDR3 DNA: TGTGCCAGCAGTGGCCAGGGGGTATATAGCAATCAGCCCCAGCATTTT

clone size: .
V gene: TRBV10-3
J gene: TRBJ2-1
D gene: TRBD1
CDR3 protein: CAISEPGAGGKEQFF
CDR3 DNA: TGTGCCATCAGTGAACCCGGGGCAGGGGGCAAAGAGCAGTTCTTC

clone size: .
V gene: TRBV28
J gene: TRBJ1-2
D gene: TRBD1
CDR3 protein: CASSLQQGASYGYTF
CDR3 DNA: TGTGCCAGCAGTTTACAACAGGGGGCAAGTTATGGCTACACCTTC

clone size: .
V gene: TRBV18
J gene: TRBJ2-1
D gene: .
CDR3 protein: CASSPVLRGSYNEQFF
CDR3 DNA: TGTGCCAGCTCACCTGTCCTGAGGGGATCCTACAATGAGCAGTTCTTC

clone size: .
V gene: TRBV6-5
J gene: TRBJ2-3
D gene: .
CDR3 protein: CASSSGRLLSTDTQYF
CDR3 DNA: TGTGCCAGCAGTTCTGGCCGTTTACTTAGCACAGATACGCAGTATTTT

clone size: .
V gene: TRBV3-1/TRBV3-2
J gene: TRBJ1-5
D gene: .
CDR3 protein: CASSQEHGQGQPQHF
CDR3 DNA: TGTGCCAGCAGCCAAGAGCACGGCCAGGGTCAGCCCCAGCATTTT

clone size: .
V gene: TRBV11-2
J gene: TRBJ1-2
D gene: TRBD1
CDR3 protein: CASSLLDRAQLPPIF
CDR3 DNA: TGTGCCAGCAGCCTACTCGACAGGGCCCAGCTTCCCCCAATCTTC

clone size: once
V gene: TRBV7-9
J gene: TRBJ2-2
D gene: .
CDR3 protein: CASSLATGRNTGELFF
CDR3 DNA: TGTGCCAGCAGCTTAGCGACAGGAAGGAACACCGGGGAGCTGTTTTTT

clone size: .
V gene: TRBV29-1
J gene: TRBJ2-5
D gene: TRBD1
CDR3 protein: CSVAGQGIETQYF
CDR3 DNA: TGCAGCGTCGCGGGACAGGGAATAGAGACCCAGTACTTC

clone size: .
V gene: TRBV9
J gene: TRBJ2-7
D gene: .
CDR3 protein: CASSESRFSYEQYF
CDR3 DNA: TGTGCCAGCAGCGAATCTAGGTTCTCCTACGAGCAGTACTTC

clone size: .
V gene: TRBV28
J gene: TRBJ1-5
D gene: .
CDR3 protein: CASRLGGSGDQPQHF
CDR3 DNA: TGTGCCAGCAGGCTCGGAGGGTCAGGAGATCAGCCCCAGCATTTT

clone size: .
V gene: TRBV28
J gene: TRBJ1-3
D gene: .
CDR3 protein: CASPGIGNTIYF
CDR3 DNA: TGTGCCAGTCCAGGGATAGGAAACACCATATATTTT

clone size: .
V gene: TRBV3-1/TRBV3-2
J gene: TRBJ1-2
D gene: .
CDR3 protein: CASSRTGVNYGYTF
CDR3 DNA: TGTGCCAGCAGCCGCACCGGGGTTAACTATGGCTACACCTTC

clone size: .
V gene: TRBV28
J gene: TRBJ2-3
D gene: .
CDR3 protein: CASGPGRPTQYF
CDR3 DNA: TGTGCCAGCGGACCGGGACGTCCTACGCAGTATTTT

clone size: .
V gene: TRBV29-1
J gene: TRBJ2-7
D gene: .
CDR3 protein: CSVGSGSYEQYF
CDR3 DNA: TGCAGCGTTGGCTCCGGCTCCTACGAGCAGTACTTC

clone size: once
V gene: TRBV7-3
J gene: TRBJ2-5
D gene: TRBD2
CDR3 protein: CASRLAAPWTQYF
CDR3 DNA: TGTGCCAGCAGACTAGCGGCCCCATGGACCCAGTACTTC

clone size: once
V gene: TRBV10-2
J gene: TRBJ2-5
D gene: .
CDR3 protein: CASSDWGAPEETQYF
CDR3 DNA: TGCGCCAGCAGTGATTGGGGGGCGCCGGAAGAGACCCAGTACTTC

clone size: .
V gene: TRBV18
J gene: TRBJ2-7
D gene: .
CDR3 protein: CASSPPSRQVYEQYF
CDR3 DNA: TGTGCCAGCTCACCACCATCAAGACAGGTCTACGAGCAGTACTTC

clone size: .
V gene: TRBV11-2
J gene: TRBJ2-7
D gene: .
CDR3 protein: CASSPQGGGFYEQYF
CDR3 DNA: TGTGCCAGCAGCCCACAGGGTGGAGGATTCTACGAGCAGTACTTC

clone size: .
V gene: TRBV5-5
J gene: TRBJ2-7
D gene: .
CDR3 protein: CASSRQPYSSYEQYF
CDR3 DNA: TGTGCCAGCAGTCGACAGCCCTACTCCTCCTACGAGCAGTACTTC

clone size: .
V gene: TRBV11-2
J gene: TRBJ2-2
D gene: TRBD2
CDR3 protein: CASSSHSGRDTGELFF
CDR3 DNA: TGTGCCAGCAGCTCCCATAGCGGGAGGGACACCGGGGAGCTGTTTTTT

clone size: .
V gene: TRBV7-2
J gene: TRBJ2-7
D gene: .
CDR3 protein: CASSSGPGREQYF
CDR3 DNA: TGTGCCAGCAGCTCAGGCCCGGGTCGCGAGCAGTACTTC

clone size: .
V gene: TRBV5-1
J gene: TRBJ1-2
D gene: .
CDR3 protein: CASSSEPGAGGYTF
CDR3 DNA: TGCGCCAGCAGCTCGGAGCCAGGGGCTGGTGGCTACACCTTC

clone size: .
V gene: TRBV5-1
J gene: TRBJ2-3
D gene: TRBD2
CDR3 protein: CASTESRGALTDTQYF
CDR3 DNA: TGCGCCAGCACCGAGTCGCGGGGGGCCCTCACAGATACGCAGTATTTT

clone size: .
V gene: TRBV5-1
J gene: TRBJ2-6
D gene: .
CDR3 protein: CASSLGTEFSGANVLTF
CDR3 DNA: TGCGCCAGCAGCTTGGGGACAGAGTTCTCTGGGGCCAACGTCCTGACTTTC

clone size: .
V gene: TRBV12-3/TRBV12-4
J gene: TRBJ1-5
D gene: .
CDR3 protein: CASSFGGIQPQHF
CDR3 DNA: TGTGCCAGCAGTTTTGGGGGAATTCAGCCCCAGCATTTT

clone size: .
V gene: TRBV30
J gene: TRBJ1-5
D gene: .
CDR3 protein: CAWSVSRFGGPISNQPQHF
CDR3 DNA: TGTGCCTGGAGTGTGAGTCGATTCGGGGGCCCGATTAGCAATCAGCCCCAGCATTTT

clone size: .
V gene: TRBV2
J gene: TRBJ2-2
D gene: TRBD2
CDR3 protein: CASAGGPITGELFF
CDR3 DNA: TGTGCCAGCGCGGGGGGCCCAATCACCGGGGAGCTGTTTTTT

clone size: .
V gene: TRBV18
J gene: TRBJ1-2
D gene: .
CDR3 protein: CASSPYGDGYTF
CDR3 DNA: TGTGCCAGCTCACCATACGGCGATGGCTACACCTTC

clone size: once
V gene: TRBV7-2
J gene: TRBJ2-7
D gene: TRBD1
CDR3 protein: CASSLGRGQGSYEQYF
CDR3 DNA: TGTGCCAGCAGCTTGGGAAGGGGACAGGGCTCCTACGAGCAGTACTTC

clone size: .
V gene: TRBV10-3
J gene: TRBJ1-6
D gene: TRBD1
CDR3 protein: CAISDLDRQGVFSPLHF
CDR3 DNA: TGTGCCATCAGTGACTTAGACCGACAGGGAGTTTTTTCACCCCTCCACTTT

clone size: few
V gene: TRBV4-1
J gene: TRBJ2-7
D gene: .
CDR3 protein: CASSQIVASRVYF
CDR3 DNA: TGCGCCAGCAGCCAAATCGTTGCTAGCCGTGTGTACTTC

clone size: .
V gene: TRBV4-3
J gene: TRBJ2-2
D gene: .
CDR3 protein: CASSQEGFRGELFF
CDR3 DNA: TGCGCCAGCAGCCAAGAGGGGTTCCGGGGGGAGCTGTTTTTT

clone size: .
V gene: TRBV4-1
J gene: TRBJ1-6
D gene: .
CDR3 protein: CASSQELASPLHF
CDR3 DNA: TGCGCCAGCAGCCAAGAATTGGCCTCACCCCTCCACTTT

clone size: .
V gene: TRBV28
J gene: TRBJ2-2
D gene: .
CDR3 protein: CASSLAQGRTGELFF
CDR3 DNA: TGTGCCAGCAGTTTGGCACAGGGGAGGACCGGGGAGCTGTTTTTT

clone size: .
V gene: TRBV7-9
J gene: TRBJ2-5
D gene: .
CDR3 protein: CASSPDFSWSFEETQYF
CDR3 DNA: TGTGCCAGCAGCCCCGACTTCAGTTGGAGCTTCGAAGAGACCCAGTACTTC

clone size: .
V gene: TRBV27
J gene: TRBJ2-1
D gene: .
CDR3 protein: CASRGWMTNSYNEQFF
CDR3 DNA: TGTGCCAGCAGGGGCTGGATGACCAACTCCTACAATGAGCAGTTCTTC

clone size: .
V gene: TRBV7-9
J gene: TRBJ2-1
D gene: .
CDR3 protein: CASSFTRGNEQFF
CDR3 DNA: TGTGCCAGCAGCTTTACTAGAGGCAATGAGCAGTTCTTC

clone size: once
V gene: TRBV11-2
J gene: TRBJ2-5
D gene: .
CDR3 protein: CASSGLGQQETQYF
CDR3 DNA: TGTGCCAGCAGCGGGCTGGGGCAGCAAGAGACCCAGTACTTC

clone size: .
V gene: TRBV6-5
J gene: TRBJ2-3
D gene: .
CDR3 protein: CASSKPGENTQYF
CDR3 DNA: TGTGCCAGCAGTAAGCCTGGTGAGAATACGCAGTATTTT

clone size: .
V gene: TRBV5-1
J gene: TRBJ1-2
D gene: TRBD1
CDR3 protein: CASRDRTGGNYGYTF
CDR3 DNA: TGCGCCAGCAGGGATAGGACAGGGGGGAACTATGGCTACACCTTC

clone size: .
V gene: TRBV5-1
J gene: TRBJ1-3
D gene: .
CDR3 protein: CASSLDRPSSGNTIYF
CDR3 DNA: TGCGCCAGCAGCTTGGACCGCCCGAGCTCTGGAAACACCATATATTTT

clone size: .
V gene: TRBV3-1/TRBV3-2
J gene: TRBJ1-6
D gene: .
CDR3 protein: CASSQSGLGQSSYNSPLHF
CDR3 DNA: TGTGCCAGCAGCCAATCAGGGTTAGGACAGAGCTCCTATAATTCACCCCTCCACTTT

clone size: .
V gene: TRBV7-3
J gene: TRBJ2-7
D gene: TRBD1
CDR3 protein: CASSPAAGGGYEQYF
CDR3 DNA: TGTGCCAGCAGTCCCGCGGCAGGGGGCGGTTACGAGCAGTACTTC

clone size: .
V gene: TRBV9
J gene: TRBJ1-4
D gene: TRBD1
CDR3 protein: CASSVGETGERKLFF
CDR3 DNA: TGTGCCAGCAGCGTAGGCGAGACAGGGGAAAGAAAACTGTTTTTT

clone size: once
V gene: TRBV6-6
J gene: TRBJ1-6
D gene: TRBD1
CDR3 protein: CASSTLRDRGSPLHF
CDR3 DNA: TGTGCCAGCAGTACCTTACGAGACAGGGGTTCACCCCTCCACTTT

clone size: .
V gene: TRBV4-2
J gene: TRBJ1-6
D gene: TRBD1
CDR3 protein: CASSPVLTGEGPLHF
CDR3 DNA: TGTGCCAGCAGCCCGGTCTTGACAGGGGAAGGACCCCTCCACTTT

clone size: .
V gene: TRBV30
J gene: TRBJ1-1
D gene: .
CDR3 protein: CAWSRAWGGTEAFF
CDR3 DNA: TGTGCCTGGAGCCGGGCCTGGGGAGGGACTGAAGCTTTCTTT

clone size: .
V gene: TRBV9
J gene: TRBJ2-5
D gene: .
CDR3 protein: CASSVVLGAWETQYF
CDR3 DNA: TGTGCCAGCAGCGTTGTACTAGGAGCTTGGGAGACCCAGTACTTC

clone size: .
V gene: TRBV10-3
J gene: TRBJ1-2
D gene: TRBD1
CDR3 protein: CAIMRDSNYGYTF
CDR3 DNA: TGTGCCATCATGAGGGACAGCAACTATGGCTACACCTTC